This passage covers 16 T cell receptor beta chains from one sample sequenced in a study of post-analysis software for immune sequencing data. Whole-study results and caveats: Five TRBV segments were significantly more frequent in patients than in controls. TRBV5-6, TRBV5-1 and TRBV20-1 were among these segments.

Antigens for these TCRs are unknown. Each TCR beta cDNA library carried unique molecular identifiers. From the PCR reads, TCRdb called clonotypes with MiXCR, one entry per CDR3 protein. This repertoire shows about 540,000 distinct CDR3 sequences, under 40% found once; its top ten account for 6%. Sequencing was carried out using blood. These TCRs come from a girl younger than 18 with multiple sclerosis.

This chain links TRBV12-3 or TRBV12-4 with TRBJ1-2, with 8 bases that match TRBD1. This CDR3 region has 14 residues. V shed 6 bases, J shed 5 bases, and the junction held 8 bases outside the gene matches. The CDR3 region is CASSFQGAAYGYTF. For the CDR3, the DNA is TGTGCCAGCAGCTTCCAGGGGGCGGCGTATGGCTACACCTTC.

This clonotype occurred a few times. The chain combines TRBV20-1 with TRBJ2-1, with TRBD2 identical over 16 bases. Germline V CDR1 and CDR2: DFQATT, SNEGSKA (reference sequence). The CDR3 length is 18 residues. V lost 3 bases to trimming and J lost 9 bases; unmatched junction nucleotides: 14. The CDR3 region is CSASARTGTSGGAGEQFF. CDR3 DNA sequence: TGCAGTGCTAGTGCCCGGACCGGGACTAGCGGGGGGGCCGGTGAGCAGTTCTTC.

The chain carries TRBV28 and TRBJ2-4, with D uncertain. CDR3 length: 13 amino acids. The V gene lost 10 bases and the J gene lost 0 bases, with 10 bases spanning the gap. The germline CDR1 and CDR2 sequences are MDHEN and SYDVKM. CDR3: CATQLLAKNIQYF. The CDR3 DNA is TGTGCCACCCAACTTCTAGCCAAAAACATTCAGTACTTC.

The V gene is TRBV5-1, the J gene TRBJ1-2, with a tentative D call TRBD1 (6 bases). The V end lost 0 bases, the J end lost 5 bases, and 8 bases lay between the germline ends. The CDR3 covers 13 residues. Germline values: CDR1 SGHRS, CDR2 YFSETQ. As DNA, the CDR3 is TGCGCCAGCAGCTTGGAACAGGGTTATGGCTACACCTTC. Amino acid sequence: CASSLEQGYGYTF. The full variable domain, completed using reference TRBV5-1 and TRBJ1-2, is KAGVTQTPRYLIKTRGQQVTLSCSPISGHRSVSWYQQTPGQGLQFLFEYFSETQRNKGNFPGRFSGRQFSNSRSEMNVSTLELGDSALYLCASSLEQGYGYTFGSGTRLTVV.

The chain couples TRBV6-6 to TRBJ2-5, with 11 bases aligning to TRBD1. J lost 5 bases, V lost 6 bases, and 5 bases had no gene match. CDR1 MNHNY and CDR2 SVGAGI come from the germline V gene (reference sequence). This CDR3 region has 14 residues. This CDR3 reads CASRKGQGVETQYF. DNA of the CDR3: TGTGCCAGCAGGAAGGGACAGGGGGTTGAGACCCAGTACTTC.

This clonotype was recorded a few times. The J gene is TRBJ1-2, the V gene TRBV7-9; the D is unclear. The V and J ends lost 4 bases and 7 bases respectively, with 10 bases between them. Germline V gene sequence: CDR1 SEHNR, CDR2 FQNEAQ (reference sequence). The CDR3 runs to 12 residues. For the CDR3, the DNA is TGTGCCAGCAGCTCTTTGACCCCTGGCTACACCTTC. Translation gives CASSSLTPGYTF.

This clonotype has only a few counts. V gene TRBV5-5 combines with J gene TRBJ1-4, with D perhaps matching TRBD1 (5 bases). Per germline, CDR1 SGHKS and CDR2 YYEKEE (reference sequence). The CDR3 spans 16 residues. V dropped 2 bases and J dropped 7 bases, with 18 bases sitting between them. DNA for the CDR3: TGTGCCAGCAGCTTACAGTGGGGCGGGTTCGGTGAAAAACTGTTTTTT. It specifies CASSLQWGGFGEKLFF.

The gene calls are TRBV20-1 and TRBJ1-5, with D uncertain. The length of the CDR3 is 14 residues. CDR1 and CDR2 (germline): DFQATT, SNEGSKA (reference sequence). Trimming shortened V by 0 bases and J by 4 bases, and 10 bases separated the two germline ends. Written as DNA, the CDR3 is TGCAGTGCTAGAGATAGGAACGGTAATCAGCCCCAGCATTTT. Translating it yields CSARDRNGNQPQHF.

This clonotype turned up a few times. The chain joins TRBV4-2 to TRBJ2-5; D assignment may be TRBD1 or TRBD2 (6 bases each). This CDR3 has 15 residues. Germline values: CDR1 LGHNA, CDR2 YNFKEQ. The V end was cut by 0 bases, the J end by 4 bases, with 12 bases between. The CDR3 region has the DNA TGTGCCAGCAGCCAAGATCAGGGGCGGGGAGAGACCCAGTACTTC. Its translation is CASSQDQGRGETQYF.

This clonotype has only a few counts. The V call is TRBV10-3, the J call TRBJ2-5, with TRBD2 matching 11 bases. The germline CDR1 and CDR2 sequences are ENHRY and SYGVKD. V lost 5 bases, J lost 4 bases, and 3 bases stayed unmatched. This CDR3 contains 14 residues. The CDR3 DNA is TGTGCCATCAGTACTAGCGGGGGTCGAGAGACCCAGTACTTC. Its protein product is CAISTSGGRETQYF.

This clonotype has a handful of counts. The genes are TRBV12-3 or TRBV12-4 and TRBJ2-5; D is ambiguous. The length of the CDR3 is 13 residues. Between the trimmed V and J ends, which lost 7 bases and 3 bases, there was a span of 12 bases. The CDR3 reads CASTFHSKETQYF. The CDR3 DNA is TGTGCCAGCACCTTCCACTCTAAAGAGACCCAGTACTTC.

The chain has TRBV5-1 and TRBJ2-5, with 8 positions matching TRBD2. V was clipped by 0 bases and J by 4 bases; unmatched bases: 5. CDR3 length: 15 residues. Germline CDR1 and CDR2: SGHRS and YFSETQ. CDR3 residues: CASSLGRGLGETQYF. CDR3 in DNA: TGCGCCAGCAGCTTGGGTCGGGGACTAGGAGAGACCCAGTACTTC.

The CDR3 loop reads CSGKTGGVDTQYF. For the CDR3, the DNA is TGCAGTGGAAAGACAGGGGGTGTAGATACGCAGTATTTT. This sequence joins TRBV20-1 and TRBJ2-3; 9 nucleotides agree with TRBD1. The CDR3 spans 13 residues. Trimming at V came to 7 bases and at J to 5 bases, leaving 7 bases not matched to a gene. Germline V CDR1 and CDR2: DFQATT, SNEGSKA (reference sequence).

This clonotype was seen a few times. This chain joins TRBV5-8 and TRBJ2-5; D perhaps matches TRBD2 (6 bases). Trimming removed 1 base at V and 7 bases at J, with 20 bases between. Germline lookup yields CDR1 SGHTS and CDR2 YDEGEE. CDR3 length: 16 amino acids. The CDR3 spells CASSLKGSWPGGTQYF. CDR3 sequence (DNA): TGTGCCAGCAGCTTGAAAGGCAGTTGGCCCGGGGGGACCCAGTACTTC.

This chain links TRBV7-9 with TRBJ1-1, with D possibly matching TRBD1 (6 bases). Germline V CDR1 and CDR2: SEHNR, FQNEAQ (reference sequence). The CDR3 runs 15 residues. Trimming cost V 5 bases and J 8 bases, with 21 bases left between them. CDR3: CASSRGIGNTEEAFF. CDR3 nucleotides: TGTGCCAGCAGCAGGGGGATTGGGAACACTGAGGAAGCTTTCTTT. The variable domain in full, with the rest retrieved from reference TRBV7-9 and TRBJ1-1, is DTGVSQNPRHKITKRGQNVTFRCDPISEHNRLYWYRQTLGQGPEFLTYFQNEAQLEKSRLLSDRFSAERPKGSFSTLEIQRTEQGDSAMYLCASSRGIGNTEEAFFGQGTRLTVV.

The chain recombines TRBV20-1 with TRBJ2-5; D is possibly TRBD1 (6 bases). The germline V and J ends were trimmed by 5 bases and 0 bases, with 10 bases remaining between them. There are 13 residues in the CDR3. The germline CDR1 and CDR2 sequences are DFQATT and SNEGSKA (reference sequence). The CDR3 DNA follows: TGCAGTGCTCCCCGGGACAACCAAGAGACCCAGTACTTC. Translation: CSAPRDNQETQYF.